The present T cell receptor beta chain was sequenced within a study of T cells in Graves' hyperthyroidism and ophthalmopathy. The CDR3 sequence is 12 residues long. CDR1 SGHAT and CDR2 FQNNGV come from the germline V gene. From RNA transcripts, TCR beta CDR3 regions were amplified. A set of HTBI primers served as the primers for a first-round RT-PCR of the TCR CDR3. One entry per CDR3 protein results from TCRdb running MiXCR on the multiplex PCR reads. The sample includes approximately 420,000 distinct CDR3 sequences, roughly 15% of them seen just once. Broader study findings: Ophthalmopathy was identified by the model a median approximately 6.4 months ahead of onset.

Comments on this clonotype: As yet, its antigen is unknown. Just one base apart from a much larger clone, this may be a read error.

The sample consisted of blood. The genes are TRBV11-2 and TRBJ2-7, with D possibly matching TRBD1 (5 bases). The receptor comes from a woman between 18 and 29 years old with Graves' hyperthyroidism. The CDR3 is CASRGGAYERYF. CDR3 nucleotides: TGTGCCAGTAGGGGTGGTGCCTACGAGCGGTACTTC. Together with reference TRBV11-2 and TRBJ2-7, the CDR3 gives the full variable domain: EAGVAQSPRYKIIEKRQSVAFWCNPISGHATLYWYQQILGQGPKLLIQFQNNGVVDDSQLPKDRFSAERLKGVDSTLKIQPAKLEDSAVYLCASRGGAYERYFGPGTRLTVT.